This T cell receptor (beta chain) appears in the sequencing data of a study of sequential checkpoint blockade in melanoma (dated by TCRdb to between 2018 and 2021). Regarding the complete study: In a 1:1 randomization, patients received either first-line nivolumab then ipilimumab (arm A) or ipilimumab then nivolumab (arm B). Maintenance nivolumab was given following each of the two trial sequences.

Spanning cysteine to phenylalanine, the CDR3 consists of 18 amino acids. Of all the DNA, just the CDR3 is kept, 54 bases in frame from base 1. For this chain, trimming is 4 bases at the V end and 4 bases at the J end, and the number of junction bases without a gene match is 14. Reading the germline V gene gives CDR1 SGHRS and CDR2 YFSETQ. The treatment or condition label on this specimen signifies: randomized to nivolumab then ipilimumab (arm A) or the reverse (arm B). None of the trial patients had been given prior DNA-damaging chemotherapy. A FACS Aria II flow cytometer was used to sort live CD3+CD8+ cells that were negative for CD19 and CD56 from thawed PBMCs. Samples came from patients with melanoma in CheckMate 064, a randomized, open-label phase II trial of sequential checkpoint blockade. Peripheral blood mononuclear cells were collected by leukapheresis, purified using Ficoll-Paque, and frozen in human serum containing roughly 10% DMSO. Immediately after sorting, the purity of sorted blood CD3+CD8+ cells was verified to be >98%, after which DNA was extracted.

TCRbeta CDR3 regions were immunosequenced from genomic DNA with the immunoSEQ Assay. Prior to high-throughput sequencing, genomic DNA was amplified by bias-controlled multiplex PCR. As for the original processing: To quantify the absolute abundance of each unique TCRbeta CDR3 region, the sequences were collapsed and filtered. Clonality, defined as 1 minus Pielou's evenness, was calculated using productive rearrangements only. A previously published method was used to identify clones whose frequencies were significantly greater in on-treatment samples than in baseline samples. TCRdb mirrors the immuneACCESS table, restricted to in-frame sequences. Some clones are absent from its copies; in checked studies, under half trace to an unresolved V gene, and the reason for the others is unknown. V and J calls and clone size come straight from that table; D and trimming were deduced from the DNA. Counted in this sample were around 41,000 clones; approximately 90% of them appeared once. The ten largest clones capture more than 10% of the sample.

Results and caveats for the whole study, not just this receptor: The model for predicting response that combines TCR metrics with mutation burden needs to be validated in larger, independent patient cohorts.

With respect to this clone: The antigen it binds to is not known. No much larger clonotype is one base removed from it; base qualities were not supplied.

The chain joins TRBV5-1 to TRBJ2-2; 9 middle bases align to TRBD1. This receptor was identified in a human donor with melanoma. The specimen comprised CD8+ T cells sorted from blood (inferred from file names), sampled from a patient given nivolumab and ipilimumab in sequence. The CDR3: CASSLTTAGTGITGELFF. The nucleotide sequence is TGCGCCAGCAGCCTGACCACCGCCGGGACAGGGATCACCGGGGAGCTGTTTTTT.